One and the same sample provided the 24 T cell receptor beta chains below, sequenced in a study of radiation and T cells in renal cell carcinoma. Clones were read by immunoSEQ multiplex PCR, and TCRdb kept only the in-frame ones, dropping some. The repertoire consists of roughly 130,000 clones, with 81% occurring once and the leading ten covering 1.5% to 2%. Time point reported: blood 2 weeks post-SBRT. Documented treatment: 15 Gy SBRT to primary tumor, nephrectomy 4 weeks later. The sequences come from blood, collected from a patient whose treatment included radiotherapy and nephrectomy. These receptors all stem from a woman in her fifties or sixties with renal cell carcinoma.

CDR3 loop: CASSVGLDRTDTQYF. The CDR3 DNA follows: TGTGCCAGCAGCGTCGGACTAGACCGCACAGATACGCAGTATTTT. The J gene is TRBJ2-3, the V gene TRBV9; 7 bases are a match to TRBD2. The CDR3 totals 15 residues. Per germline, CDR1 SGDLS and CDR2 YYNGEE. V lost 2 bases to trimming and J lost 1 base; unmatched junction nucleotides: 4.

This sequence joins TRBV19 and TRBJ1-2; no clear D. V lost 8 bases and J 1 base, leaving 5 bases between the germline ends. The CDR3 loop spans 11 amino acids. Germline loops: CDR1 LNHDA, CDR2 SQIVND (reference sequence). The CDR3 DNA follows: TGTGCCAGTCGGGATAACTATGGCTACACCTTC. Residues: CASRDNYGYTF.

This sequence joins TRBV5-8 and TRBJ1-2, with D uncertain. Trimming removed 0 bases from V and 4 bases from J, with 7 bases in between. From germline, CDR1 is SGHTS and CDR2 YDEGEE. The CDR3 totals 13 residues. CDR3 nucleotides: TGTGCCAGCAGCTTGGGAGGGAGCTATGGCTACACCTTC. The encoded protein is CASSLGGSYGYTF.

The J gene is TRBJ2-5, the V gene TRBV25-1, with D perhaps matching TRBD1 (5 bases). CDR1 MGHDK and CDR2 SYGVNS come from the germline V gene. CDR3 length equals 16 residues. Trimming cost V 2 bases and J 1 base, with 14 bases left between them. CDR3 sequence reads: CASSEARGRGQETQYF. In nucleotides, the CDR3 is TGTGCCAGCAGTGAAGCGAGAGGAAGGGGCCAAGAGACCCAGTACTTC. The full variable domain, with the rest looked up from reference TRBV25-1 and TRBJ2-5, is EADIYQTPRYLVIGTGKKITLECSQTMGHDKMYWYQQDPGMELHLIHYSYGVNSTEKGDLSSESTVSRIRTEHFPLTLESARPSHTSQYLCASSEARGRGQETQYFGPGTRLLVL.

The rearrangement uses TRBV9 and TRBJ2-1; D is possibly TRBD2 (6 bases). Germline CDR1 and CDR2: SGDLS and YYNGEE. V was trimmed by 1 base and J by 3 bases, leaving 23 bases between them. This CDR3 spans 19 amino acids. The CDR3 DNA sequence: TGTGCCAGCAGCGTAATCGGGGGATCTGTTGAAGGACGCTACAATGAGCAGTTCTTC. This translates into CASSVIGGSVEGRYNEQFF.

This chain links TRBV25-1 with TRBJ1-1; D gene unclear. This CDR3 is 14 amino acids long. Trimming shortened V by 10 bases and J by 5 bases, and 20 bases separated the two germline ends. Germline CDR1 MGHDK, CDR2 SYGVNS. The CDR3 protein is CATLGHSGSTEAFF. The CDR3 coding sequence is TGTGCCACCTTAGGTCACAGTGGCTCGACTGAAGCTTTCTTT. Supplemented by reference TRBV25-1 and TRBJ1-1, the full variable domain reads EADIYQTPRYLVIGTGKKITLECSQTMGHDKMYWYQQDPGMELHLIHYSYGVNSTEKGDLSSESTVSRIRTEHFPLTLESARPSHTSQYLCATLGHSGSTEAFFGQGTRLTVV.

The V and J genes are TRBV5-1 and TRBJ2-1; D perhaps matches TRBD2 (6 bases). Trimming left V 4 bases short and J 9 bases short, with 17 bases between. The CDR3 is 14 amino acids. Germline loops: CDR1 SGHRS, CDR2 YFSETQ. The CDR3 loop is CASSPPGREVEQFF. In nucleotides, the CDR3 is TGCGCCAGCAGCCCCCCGGGCAGGGAGGTTGAGCAGTTCTTC.

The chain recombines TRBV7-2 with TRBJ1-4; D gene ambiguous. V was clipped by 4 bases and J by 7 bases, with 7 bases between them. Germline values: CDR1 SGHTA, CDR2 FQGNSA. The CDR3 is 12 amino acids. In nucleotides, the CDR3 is TGTGCCAGCAGCTCCCCAGGTGAAAAACTGTTTTTT. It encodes CASSSPGEKLFF.

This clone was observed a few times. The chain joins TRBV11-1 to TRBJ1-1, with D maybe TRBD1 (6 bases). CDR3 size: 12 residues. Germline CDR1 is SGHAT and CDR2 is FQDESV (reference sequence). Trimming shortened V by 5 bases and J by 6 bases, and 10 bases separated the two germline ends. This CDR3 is CASSTQGAEAFF. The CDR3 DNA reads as TGTGCCAGCAGCACACAGGGTGCTGAAGCTTTCTTT.

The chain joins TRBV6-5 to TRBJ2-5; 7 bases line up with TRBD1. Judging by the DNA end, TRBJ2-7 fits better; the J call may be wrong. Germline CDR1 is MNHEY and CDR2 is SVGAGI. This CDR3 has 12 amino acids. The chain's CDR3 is CASRDRAYEQYF. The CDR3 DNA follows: TGTGCCAGCCGTGACAGGGCCTACGAGCAGTACTTC.

The DNA of the CDR3 is TGTGCCAGCAGTTTAAAGTTCGGAGGGGTCGGCTACACCTTC. Its translation: CASSLKFGGVGYTF. V usage is TRBV27 and J usage is TRBJ1-2; possibly TRBD1 for D (5 bases). This CDR3 spans 14 amino acids. The germline gives CDR1 MNHEY, CDR2 SMNVEV (reference sequence). V gave up 2 bases and J gave up 8 bases, with 15 bases separating them.

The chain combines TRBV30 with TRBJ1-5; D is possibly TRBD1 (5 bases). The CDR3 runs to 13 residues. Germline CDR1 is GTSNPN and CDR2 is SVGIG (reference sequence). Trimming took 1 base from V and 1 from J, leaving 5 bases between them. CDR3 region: CAWSGDSNQPQHF. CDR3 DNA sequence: TGTGCCTGGAGTGGGGACAGCAATCAGCCCCAGCATTTT.

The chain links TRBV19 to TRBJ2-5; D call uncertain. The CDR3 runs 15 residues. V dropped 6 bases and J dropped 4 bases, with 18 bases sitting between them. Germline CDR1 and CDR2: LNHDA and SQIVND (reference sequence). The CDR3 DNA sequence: TGTGCCAGTAGCCGCCTCATTCCTTCACCAGAGACCCAGTACTTC. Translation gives CASSRLIPSPETQYF.

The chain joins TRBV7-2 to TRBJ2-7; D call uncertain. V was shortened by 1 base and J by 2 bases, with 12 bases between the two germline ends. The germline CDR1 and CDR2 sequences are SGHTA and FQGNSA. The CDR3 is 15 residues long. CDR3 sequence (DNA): TGTGCCAGCAGCTTAGGTCTCAGGTTCGCCTACGAGCAGTACTTC. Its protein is CASSLGLRFAYEQYF. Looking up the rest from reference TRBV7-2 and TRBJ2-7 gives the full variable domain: GAGVSQSPSNKVTEKGKDVELRCDPISGHTALYWYRQSLGQGLEFLIYFQGNSAPDKSGLPSDRFSAERTGGSVSTLTIQRTQQEDSAVYLCASSLGLRFAYEQYFGPGTRLTVT.

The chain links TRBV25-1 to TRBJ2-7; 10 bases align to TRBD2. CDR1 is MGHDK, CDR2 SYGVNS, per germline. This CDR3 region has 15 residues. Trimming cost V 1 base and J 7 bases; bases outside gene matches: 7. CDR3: CASSELSSGSREQYF. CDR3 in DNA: TGTGCCAGCAGTGAATTGTCTAGCGGGAGTCGAGAGCAGTACTTC.

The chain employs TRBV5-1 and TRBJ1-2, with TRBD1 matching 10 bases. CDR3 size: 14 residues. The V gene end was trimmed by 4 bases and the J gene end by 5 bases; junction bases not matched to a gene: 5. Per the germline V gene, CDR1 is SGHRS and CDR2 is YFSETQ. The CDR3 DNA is TGCGCCAGCAGCCCGGGGGGACAGGGGTATGGCTACACCTTC. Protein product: CASSPGGQGYGYTF.

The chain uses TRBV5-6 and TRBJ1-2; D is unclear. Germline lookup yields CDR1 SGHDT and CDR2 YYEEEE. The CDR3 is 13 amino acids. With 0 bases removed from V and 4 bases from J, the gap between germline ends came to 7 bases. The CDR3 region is CASSLGGVYGYTF. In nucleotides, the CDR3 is TGTGCCAGCAGCTTGGGCGGAGTCTATGGCTACACCTTC.

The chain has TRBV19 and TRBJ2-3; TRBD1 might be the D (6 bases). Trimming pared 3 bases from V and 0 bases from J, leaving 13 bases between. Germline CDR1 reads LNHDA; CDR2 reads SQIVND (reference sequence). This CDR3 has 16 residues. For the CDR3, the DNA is TGTGCCAGTAGTATTCGAAGGGGGTCTAGCACAGATACGCAGTATTTT. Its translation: CASSIRRGSSTDTQYF.

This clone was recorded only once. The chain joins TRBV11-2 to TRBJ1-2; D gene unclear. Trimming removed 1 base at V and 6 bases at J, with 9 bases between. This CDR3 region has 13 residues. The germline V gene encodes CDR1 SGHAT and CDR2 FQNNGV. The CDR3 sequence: CASSLGNNDGYTF. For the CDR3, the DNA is TGTGCCAGCAGCTTAGGAAATAATGATGGCTACACCTTC.

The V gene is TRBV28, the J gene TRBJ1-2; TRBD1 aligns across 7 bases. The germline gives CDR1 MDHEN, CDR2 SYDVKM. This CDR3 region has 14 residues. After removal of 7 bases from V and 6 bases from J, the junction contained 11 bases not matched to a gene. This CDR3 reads CASIPLGGADGYTF. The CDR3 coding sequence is TGTGCCAGCATCCCTCTAGGGGGCGCGGATGGCTACACCTTC.

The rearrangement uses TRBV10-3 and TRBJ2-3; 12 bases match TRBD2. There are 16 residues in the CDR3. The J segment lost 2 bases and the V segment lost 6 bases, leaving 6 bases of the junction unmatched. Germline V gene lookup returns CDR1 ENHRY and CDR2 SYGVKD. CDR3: CAIRGLAGRDTDTQYF. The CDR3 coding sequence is TGTGCCATCAGAGGACTAGCGGGACGTGACACAGATACGCAGTATTTT.

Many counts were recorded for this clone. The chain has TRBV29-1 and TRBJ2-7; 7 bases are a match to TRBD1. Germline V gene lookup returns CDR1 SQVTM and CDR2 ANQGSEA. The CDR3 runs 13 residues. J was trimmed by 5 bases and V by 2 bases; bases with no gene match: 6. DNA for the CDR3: TGCAGCGTTGAACTGAAAGGGGGCGACGAGCAGTACTTC. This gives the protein CSVELKGGDEQYF.

The CDR3 reads CASSLVGGHSGANVLTF. The CDR3 DNA reads as TGTGCCAGCAGCTTGGTGGGAGGTCACTCTGGGGCCAACGTCCTGACTTTC. The rearrangement joins TRBV5-4 to TRBJ2-6; weak D call: TRBD2 (6 bases). The CDR3 has 17 residues. Germline lookup yields CDR1 SGHNT and CDR2 YYREEE (reference sequence). Trimming pared 0 bases from V and 0 bases from J, leaving 10 bases between.

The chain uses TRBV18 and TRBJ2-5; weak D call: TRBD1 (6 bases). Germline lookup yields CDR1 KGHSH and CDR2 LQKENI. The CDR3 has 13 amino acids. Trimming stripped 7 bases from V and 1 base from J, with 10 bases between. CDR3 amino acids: CASFGQTQETQYF. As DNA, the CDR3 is TGTGCCAGCTTCGGACAGACCCAAGAGACCCAGTACTTC. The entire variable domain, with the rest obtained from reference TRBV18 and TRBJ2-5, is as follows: NAGVMQNPRHLVRRRGQEARLRCSPMKGHSHVYWYRQLPEEGLKFMVYLQKENIIDESGMPKERFSAEFPKEGPSILRIQQVVRGDSAAYFCASFGQTQETQYFGPGTRLLVL.